This is a list of T cell receptor beta chains from one sample in a study of blood T cell repertoires in COVID-19. The data were produced by immunoSEQ multiplex PCR, yet TCRdb's version contains in-frame clones alone and is incomplete. The sample records about 140,000 clones, around 87% being singletons. The sequenced material came from PBMCs or T cells enriched from blood (not recorded which). The receptors originated from a man between 60 and 70 years old who had recovered from COVID-19. Both conserved end residues are part of each CDR3. D genes are given only for firm matches. Clone size is stated in some rows and not others, as once, few, many or a class when expanded.

D	size	V	J	CDR3	DNA
TRBD1	-	TRBV27	TRBJ2-3	CASKRGLGTDTQYF	TGTGCCAGCAAGAGGGGGCTCGGCACAGATACGCAGTATTTT
-	-	TRBV5-5	TRBJ1-5	CASSLVGGDQPQHF	TGTGCCAGCAGCTTGGTAGGAGGGGATCAGCCCCAGCATTTT
TRBD1	once	TRBV11-2	TRBJ1-3	CASSSGDRGGNTIYF	TGTGCCAGCAGCTCAGGGGACAGAGGTGGAAACACCATATATTTT
TRBD1	-	TRBV27	TRBJ2-1	CASSGDRFHVDEQFF	TGTGCCAGCAGCGGGGACAGGTTCCACGTCGATGAGCAGTTCTTC
-	-	TRBV27	TRBJ2-2	CASSPTFSNTGELFF	TGTGCCAGCAGTCCAACTTTCTCGAACACCGGGGAGCTGTTTTTT
TRBD2	-	TRBV5-4	TRBJ2-2	CASSFGLAGGRGTGELFF	TGTGCCAGCAGCTTCGGACTAGCGGGGGGCAGGGGAACCGGGGAGCTGTTTTTT
TRBD2	-	TRBV3-1/TRBV3-2	TRBJ2-3	CASSLFLAGDTDTQYF	TGTGCCAGCAGCCTCTTCCTAGCGGGGGATACAGATACGCAGTATTTT
-	few	TRBV5-1	TRBJ1-2	CASSLYQREDGYTF	TGCGCCAGCAGCTTGTACCAGAGGGAGGATGGCTACACCTTC
-	-	TRBV19	TRBJ2-1	CASSKQVSSYNEQFF	TGTGCCAGTAGTAAACAGGTTAGCTCCTACAATGAGCAGTTCTTC
-	-	TRBV2	TRBJ1-2	CASMEYGYTF	TGTGCCAGCATGGAGTATGGCTACACCTTC
TRBD1	-	TRBV5-8	TRBJ2-5	CASSFRTGGWETQYF	TGTGCCAGCAGCTTTAGGACAGGGGGTTGGGAGACCCAGTACTTC
TRBD2	-	TRBV18	TRBJ2-4	CASSPPSGRGIQYF	TGTGCCAGCTCACCCCCTAGCGGGAGAGGGATTCAGTACTTC
-	-	TRBV21-1	TRBJ2-7	CARGGPHEQYF	TGTGCCCGCGGGGGCCCCCACGAGCAGTACTTC
TRBD1	-	TRBV30	TRBJ1-5	CAWSKGASNQPQHF	TGTGCCTGGAGTAAGGGGGCAAGCAATCAGCCCCAGCATTTT
-	-	TRBV28	TRBJ1-2	CASREQGDGYTF	TGTGCCAGCAGAGAGCAGGGTGATGGCTACACCTTC
TRBD1	-	TRBV28	TRBJ2-2	CASSPQGARTGELFF	TGTGCCAGCAGTCCCCAGGGGGCGCGGACCGGGGAGCTGTTTTTT
-	-	TRBV5-6	TRBJ1-6	CASALGSSYNSPLHF	TGTGCCAGTGCCCTTGGGAGCTCCTATAATTCACCCCTCCACTTT
TRBD1	-	TRBV28	TRBJ1-1	CASSWDRNTEAFF	TGTGCCAGCAGTTGGGACAGGAACACTGAAGCTTTCTTT
TRBD2	-	TRBV5-1	TRBJ2-3	CASSLGLAGGLITDTQYF	TGCGCCAGCAGCTTGGGACTAGCGGGGGGCCTGATCACAGATACGCAGTATTTT
-	few	TRBV27	TRBJ1-4	CASSPTGWANEKLFF	TGTGCCAGCAGTCCTACAGGGTGGGCTAATGAAAAACTGTTTTTT
-	-	TRBV6-4	TRBJ1-2	CASRMDSSYGYTF	TGTGCCAGCAGGATGGACAGCTCCTATGGCTACACCTTC
TRBD1	-	TRBV9	TRBJ1-5	CASSVGQGSRNQPQHF	TGTGCCAGCAGCGTGGGACAGGGGTCGAGAAATCAGCCCCAGCATTTT
TRBD1	-	TRBV18	TRBJ1-2	CASSPPWGQGGGYTF	TGTGCCAGCTCACCACCGTGGGGACAGGGTGGCGGCTACACCTTC
TRBD2	-	TRBV11-2	TRBJ2-3	CASSYWTSGDIDTQYF	TGTGCCAGCAGCTACTGGACTAGCGGGGACATTGATACGCAGTATTTT
-	once	TRBV28	TRBJ1-4	CASSKRQRGEKLFF	TGTGCCAGCAGCAAACGCCAAAGAGGGGAAAAACTGTTTTTT
TRBD1	-	TRBV7-9	TRBJ2-6	CASSSTRDREPGANVLTF	TGTGCCAGCAGCTCAACCCGGGACAGGGAACCTGGGGCCAACGTCCTGACTTTC
TRBD1	-	TRBV3-1/TRBV3-2	TRBJ2-2	CASSQDTGTANTGELFF	TGTGCCAGCAGCCAAGATACGGGGACAGCGAACACCGGGGAGCTGTTTTTT